This passage covers 17 T cell receptor beta chains from one sample sequenced in a study of control samples from healthy donors and cancer patients. Produced via immunoSEQ multiplex PCR; TCRdb's table is partial and in-frame only. The table for this sample gives about 210,000 clones. Sequencing input: blood. The receptors here all came from a woman between 25 and 40 years old in good health.

This sequence joins TRBV6-5 and TRBJ1-1; 7 bases map to TRBD1. Losses at the gene ends were 6 bases for V and 8 bases for J; bases not matched to a gene: 12. This CDR3 region has 14 residues. From germline, CDR1 is MNHEY and CDR2 SVGAGI. Here the CDR3 DNA reads TGTGCCAGCAGGACGACAGGGTTGGGTCTGGAAGCTTTCTTT. Its translation: CASRTTGLGLEAFF.

The chain links TRBV7-9 to TRBJ1-1; D uncertain. Trimming left V 5 bases short and J 0 bases short, with 13 bases between. In germline, CDR1 is SEHNR, CDR2 FQNEAQ (reference sequence). The CDR3 is 15 amino acids. CDR3 nucleotides: TGTGCCAGCAGCCCCCGACATCTTGTGAACACTGAAGCTTTCTTT. Translating gives CASSPRHLVNTEAFF.

The chain joins TRBV28 to TRBJ2-5; D possibly uses TRBD1 or TRBD2 (5 bases each). CDR3 length equals 15 residues. Per germline, CDR1 MDHEN and CDR2 SYDVKM. Trimming pared 1 base from V and 5 bases from J, leaving 14 bases between. The CDR3 reads CASSLFRTGQETQYF. CDR3 DNA sequence: TGTGCCAGCAGTTTATTCAGGACGGGGCAGGAGACCCAGTACTTC.

The V call is TRBV28, the J call TRBJ2-1; 14 bases agree with TRBD2. The CDR3 spans 17 residues. Germline V gene data show CDR1 as MDHEN and CDR2 as SYDVKM. V was pared by 5 bases and J by 0 bases, with 3 bases of the junction left unmatched. The CDR3 DNA follows: TGTGCCAGCAGTAGGACTAGCGGGGGGAGCTCCTACAATGAGCAGTTCTTC. This translates into CASSRTSGGSSYNEQFF.

V usage is TRBV19 and J usage is TRBJ1-6; TRBD1 agrees at 7 bases. The trim removed 6 bases at V and 6 bases at J, leaving 8 bases unmatched. Germline CDR1 LNHDA, CDR2 SQIVND (reference sequence). CDR3 length: 15 residues. The CDR3 here is CASSANRGSNSPLHF. DNA of the CDR3: TGTGCCAGTAGCGCAAACAGGGGTAGTAATTCACCCCTCCACTTT.

The chain joins TRBV19 to TRBJ1-1; no reliable D call. The CDR3 sequence is 12 residues long. In germline, CDR1 is LNHDA, CDR2 SQIVND (reference sequence). The V end lost 3 bases, the J end lost 12 bases, and 14 bases lay between the germline ends. CDR3: CASSISGFQTFF. The CDR3 DNA reads TGTGCCAGTAGTATCTCGGGATTCCAAACTTTCTTT.

The chain joins TRBV28 to TRBJ2-7, with D tentatively TRBD1 (6 bases). The length of the CDR3 is 13 residues. Germline loops: CDR1 MDHEN, CDR2 SYDVKM. Trimming removed 6 bases at V and 2 bases at J, with 11 bases between. Written as DNA, the CDR3 is TGTGCCAGCAGCCAGGGACACACCTACGAGCAGTACTTC. Its protein is CASSQGHTYEQYF. Complete variable domain (other parts from reference TRBV28 and TRBJ2-7): DVKVTQSSRYLVKRTGEKVFLECVQDMDHENMFWYRQDPGLGLRLIYFSYDVKMKEKGDIPEGYSVSREKKERFSLILESASTNQTSMYLCASSQGHTYEQYFGPGTRLTVT.

The V call is TRBV6-4, the J call TRBJ1-5; unclear D gene. This CDR3 spans 15 amino acids. Trimming took 6 bases from V and 1 from J, leaving 13 bases between them. The germline gives CDR1 MRHNA, CDR2 SNTAGT. CDR3 coding DNA: TGTGCCAGCAGGCCCAGGACGGGAAGCAATCAGCCCCAGCATTTT. Translation: CASRPRTGSNQPQHF.

The CDR3 DNA reads as TGTGCCAGCAGCCCGATGAGGAGCTATAACTATGGCTACACCTTC. This translates into CASSPMRSYNYGYTF. The rearrangement joins TRBV7-9 to TRBJ1-2; D is undetermined. The CDR3 extends over 15 amino acids. Trimming stripped 5 bases from V and 1 base from J, with 14 bases between. Per the germline V gene, CDR1 is SEHNR and CDR2 is FQNEAQ (reference sequence).

The CDR3 DNA sequence: TGTGCCAGCAGGCTATTCCAAGAGACCCAGTACTTC. This translates into CASRLFQETQYF. The V gene is TRBV12-3 or TRBV12-4, the J gene TRBJ2-5; D not resolved. Trimming left V 6 bases short and J 1 base short, with 6 bases between. This CDR3 comprises 12 residues.

V gene TRBV6-6 combines with J gene TRBJ2-7, with a possible D match to TRBD1 (6 bases). This CDR3 has 12 residues. V lost 4 bases and J 4 bases, leaving 8 bases between the germline ends. The germline V gene has CDR1 MNHNY and CDR2 SVGAGI (reference sequence). CDR3 nucleotide sequence: TGTGCCAGCAGTTCAGGGGAATACGAGCAGTACTTC. Protein: CASSSGEYEQYF.

The chain uses TRBV6-7 and TRBJ1-2, with a tentative D call TRBD1 (5 bases). TRBV6-7 is labeled an ORF, and its function is uncertain. The CDR3 consists of 15 residues. Trimming shortened V by 6 bases and J by 2 bases, and 16 bases separated the two germline ends. The DNA of the CDR3 is TGTGCCAGCAGCGACGGGGCCCCAGGGAACTATGGCTACACCTTC. Translated, it gives CASSDGAPGNYGYTF.

The chain combines TRBV10-3 with TRBJ1-2; possible D gene TRBD1, 5 bases. From germline, CDR1 is ENHRY and CDR2 SYGVKD. The CDR3 totals 14 residues. V lost 2 bases, J lost 8 bases, and 15 bases lay in between. CDR3 in amino acids: CAISEPTALRGYTF. The CDR3 bases are TGTGCCATCAGTGAGCCGACAGCATTGAGGGGCTACACCTTC.

V usage is TRBV7-9 and J usage is TRBJ1-2, with D perhaps TRBD1 (6 bases). This CDR3 has 13 residues. V lost 5 bases to trimming and J lost 8 bases, with 15 bases between them. CDR1 and CDR2 from the germline V gene are SEHNR and FQNEAQ (reference sequence). The CDR3 loop reads CASSQDSPHGYTF. CDR3 in DNA: TGTGCCAGCAGCCAGGACAGTCCCCACGGCTACACCTTC.

The chain recombines TRBV19 with TRBJ1-6; D possibly corresponds to TRBD1 (5 bases). This CDR3 comprises 14 residues. V dropped 6 bases and J dropped 8 bases, with 14 bases sitting between them. Germline CDR1 reads LNHDA; CDR2 reads SQIVND (reference sequence). This CDR3 reads CASSPPGTHSPLHF. DNA for the CDR3: TGTGCCAGTAGCCCTCCAGGGACGCATTCACCCCTCCACTTT.

The V gene is TRBV19, the J gene TRBJ1-1, with D unresolved. The V and J ends lost 0 bases and 0 bases respectively, with 5 bases between them. The germline gives CDR1 LNHDA, CDR2 SQIVND (reference sequence). The CDR3 totals 14 residues. CDR3 residues: CASSIEHLNTEAFF. The DNA for the CDR3 is TGTGCCAGTAGTATAGAACACTTGAACACTGAAGCTTTCTTT.

The V and J genes are TRBV27 and TRBJ1-6; unclear D gene. Germline V gene lookup returns CDR1 MNHEY and CDR2 SMNVEV (reference sequence). CDR3 length equals 13 residues. Trimming removed 5 bases at V and 10 bases at J, with 12 bases between. The CDR3 is CASSPTPGSPLHF. DNA for the CDR3: TGTGCCAGCAGTCCGACACCGGGCTCACCCCTCCACTTT.